This T cell receptor (beta chain) originates from a study of post-analysis software for immune sequencing data. Looking at the study overall: The patients showed relapsing-remitting, secondary progressive and progressive-relapsing multiple sclerosis courses. Study results and caveats: Comparison of patients with controls showed a handful of TRBV segments more frequent in patients, TRBV5-6, TRBV5-1 and TRBV20-1 among them. When the samples were clustered directly with F measure, those that had been prepared in the same batch showed strong co-clustering. Patients with multiple sclerosis recorded significantly lower normalized Chao1 diversity than controls, the study found.

J gave up 2 bases and V 4 bases, and 4 bases lay outside the gene matches. The CDR3 is 14 residues long. Germline V gene data show CDR1 as MNHNS and CDR2 as SASEGT. Unique molecular identifiers were present in the TCR beta cDNA libraries. T cells, about 0.95 to 11 million of them, yielded about half a million cDNA molecules. TCRdb reprocessed the PCR reads with MiXCR, giving one entry per CDR3 protein. The sample shows just over 250,000 distinct CDR3 sequences, 36% of them seen only once. Concerning this clonotype: Its antigen is currently unknown.

The chain combines TRBV6-1 with TRBJ1-2; 7 nucleotides align to TRBD1. The sequence derives from a girl between 5 and 17 years old with multiple sclerosis. Sequenced sample: blood. Here the CDR3 reads CASSGTTGNYGYTF. For the CDR3, the DNA is TGTGCCAGCAGTGGCACGACAGGGAACTATGGCTACACCTTC.